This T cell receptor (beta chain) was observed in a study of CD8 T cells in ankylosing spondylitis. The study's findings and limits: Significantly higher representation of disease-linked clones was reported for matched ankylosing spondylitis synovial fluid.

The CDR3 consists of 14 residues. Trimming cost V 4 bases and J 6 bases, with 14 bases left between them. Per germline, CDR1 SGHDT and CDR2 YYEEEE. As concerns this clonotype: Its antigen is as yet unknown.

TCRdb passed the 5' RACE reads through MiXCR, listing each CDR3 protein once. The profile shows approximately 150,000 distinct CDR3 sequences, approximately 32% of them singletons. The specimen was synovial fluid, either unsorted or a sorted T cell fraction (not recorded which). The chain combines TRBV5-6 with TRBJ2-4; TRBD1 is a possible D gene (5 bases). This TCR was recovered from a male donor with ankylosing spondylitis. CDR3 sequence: CASSADRVGNIQYF. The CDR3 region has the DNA TGTGCCAGCAGCGCAGACAGAGTGGGAAACATTCAGTACTTC.